These T cell receptor beta chains were read from a single sample in a study of blood T cell repertoires in COVID-19. TCRdb's table, derived via immunoSEQ multiplex PCR, lists solely in-frame clones and lacks some. The repertoire holds about 110,000 clones, with roughly four fifths as singletons. Sequenced input: peripheral blood. These receptors all stem from a woman in her 70s with acute or convalescent COVID-19. The CDR3 runs from the conserved cysteine through the conserved F or W. Fields, in order: J gene, D gene, CDR3 length, clone size, V gene, CDR3 protein, CDR3 DNA. D genes are given only for firm matches. Size values are once, few and many counts, or a class for expanded clones, and some rows have none.

J gene: TRBJ2-3; D gene: TRBD1; CDR3 length: 15; clone size: few; V gene: TRBV5-1; CDR3 protein: CASTYSGQGPDTQYF; CDR3 DNA: TGCGCCAGCACGTATTCGGGACAGGGCCCAGATACGCAGTATTTT
J gene: TRBJ1-1; D gene: TRBD1; CDR3 length: 14; clone size: .; V gene: TRBV5-1; CDR3 protein: CASSLQGWSTEAFF; CDR3 DNA: TGCGCCAGCAGCTTACAGGGGTGGTCCACTGAAGCTTTCTTT
J gene: TRBJ2-7; D gene: TRBD2; CDR3 length: 14; clone size: .; V gene: TRBV19; CDR3 protein: CASSISGSNPEQYF; CDR3 DNA: TGTGCCAGTAGTATAAGCGGGAGTAATCCCGAGCAGTACTTC
J gene: TRBJ1-4; D gene: TRBD1; CDR3 length: 14; clone size: .; V gene: TRBV18; CDR3 protein: CASSPDRGNEKLFF; CDR3 DNA: TGTGCCAGCTCACCTGACAGGGGGAATGAAAAACTGTTTTTT
J gene: TRBJ1-4; D gene: TRBD1; CDR3 length: 16; clone size: .; V gene: TRBV2; CDR3 protein: CASSEAPGQGARKLFF; CDR3 DNA: TGTGCCAGCAGTGAAGCGCCGGGACAGGGGGCTCGAAAACTGTTTTTT
J gene: TRBJ1-1; D gene: TRBD1; CDR3 length: 14; clone size: .; V gene: TRBV28; CDR3 protein: CASSPHDRVTEAFF; CDR3 DNA: TGTGCCAGCAGTCCGCACGACAGGGTTACCGAAGCTTTCTTT
J gene: TRBJ2-5; D gene: .; CDR3 length: 14; clone size: .; V gene: TRBV7-2; CDR3 protein: CASSTRTGEETQYF; CDR3 DNA: TGTGCCAGCAGCACCCGGACTGGGGAGGAGACCCAGTACTTC
J gene: TRBJ2-2; D gene: TRBD2; CDR3 length: 15; clone size: .; V gene: TRBV5-1; CDR3 protein: CASSGLAGGTGELFF; CDR3 DNA: TGCGCCAGCAGCGGACTAGCGGGAGGGACCGGGGAGCTGTTTTTT
J gene: TRBJ1-1; D gene: .; CDR3 length: 15; clone size: .; V gene: TRBV2; CDR3 protein: CASYPQEAPGTEAFF; CDR3 DNA: TGTGCCAGCTACCCCCAGGAGGCTCCCGGTACTGAAGCTTTCTTT
J gene: TRBJ1-1; D gene: .; CDR3 length: 16; clone size: few; V gene: TRBV6-1; CDR3 protein: CASSGLPGSGNTEAFF; CDR3 DNA: TGTGCCAGCAGTGGGCTGCCAGGCAGTGGGAACACTGAAGCTTTCTTT
J gene: TRBJ1-2; D gene: .; CDR3 length: 13; clone size: .; V gene: TRBV29-1; CDR3 protein: CSVEEGKGYGYTF; CDR3 DNA: TGCAGCGTTGAAGAGGGGAAGGGGTATGGCTACACCTTC
J gene: TRBJ2-3; D gene: .; CDR3 length: 15; clone size: .; V gene: TRBV5-1; CDR3 protein: CASSWGLQGADTQYF; CDR3 DNA: TGCGCCAGCAGCTGGGGACTTCAAGGGGCAGATACGCAGTATTTT
J gene: TRBJ1-1; D gene: TRBD1; CDR3 length: 15; clone size: .; V gene: TRBV24-1; CDR3 protein: CATSPGGTANTEAFF; CDR3 DNA: TGTGCCACCAGTCCTGGGGGGACAGCGAACACTGAAGCTTTCTTT
J gene: TRBJ1-1; D gene: .; CDR3 length: 15; clone size: once; V gene: TRBV7-8; CDR3 protein: CASSLRIAGSTEAFF; CDR3 DNA: TGTGCCAGCAGCTTACGTATAGCGGGGAGCACTGAAGCTTTCTTT
J gene: TRBJ2-5; D gene: TRBD1; CDR3 length: 14; clone size: .; V gene: TRBV7-9; CDR3 protein: CASSRGQGQETQYF; CDR3 DNA: TGTGCCAGCAGCCGGGGACAGGGCCAAGAGACCCAGTACTTC
J gene: TRBJ1-2; D gene: TRBD1; CDR3 length: 15; clone size: .; V gene: TRBV7-3; CDR3 protein: CASSISGQLNYGYTF; CDR3 DNA: TGTGCCAGCAGCATTTCGGGACAGCTTAACTATGGCTACACCTTC
J gene: TRBJ1-2; D gene: .; CDR3 length: 13; clone size: few; V gene: TRBV5-5; CDR3 protein: CASSLAYTNGYTF; CDR3 DNA: TGTGCCAGCAGCTTGGCCTATACCAATGGCTACACCTTC
J gene: TRBJ1-2; D gene: TRBD1; CDR3 length: 13; clone size: .; V gene: TRBV6-1; CDR3 protein: CASSEEGARGYTF; CDR3 DNA: TGTGCCAGCAGTGAAGAGGGGGCGCGGGGCTACACCTTC
J gene: TRBJ2-5; D gene: TRBD1; CDR3 length: 14; clone size: .; V gene: TRBV10-3; CDR3 protein: CAISDHDRGETQYF; CDR3 DNA: TGTGCCATCAGTGACCACGACAGGGGAGAGACCCAGTACTTC
J gene: TRBJ1-2; D gene: .; CDR3 length: 13; clone size: .; V gene: TRBV5-1; CDR3 protein: CASSFAGIDGYTF; CDR3 DNA: TGCGCCAGCAGCTTCGCAGGGATAGATGGCTACACCTTC
J gene: TRBJ2-1; D gene: .; CDR3 length: 17; clone size: .; V gene: TRBV7-3; CDR3 protein: CASSLVPPPPPGNEQFF; CDR3 DNA: TGTGCCAGCAGCTTAGTCCCTCCGCCCCCGCCCGGGAATGAGCAGTTCTTC
J gene: TRBJ2-5; D gene: .; CDR3 length: 12; clone size: .; V gene: TRBV7-3; CDR3 protein: CASSPDGGTQYF; CDR3 DNA: TGTGCCAGCAGCCCCGACGGGGGGACCCAGTACTTC
J gene: TRBJ1-5; D gene: TRBD1; CDR3 length: 16; clone size: .; V gene: TRBV5-6; CDR3 protein: CASSLGGQGINQPQHF; CDR3 DNA: TGTGCCAGCAGCTTGGGGGGACAGGGGATCAATCAGCCCCAGCATTTT
J gene: TRBJ2-2; D gene: .; CDR3 length: 15; clone size: .; V gene: TRBV27; CDR3 protein: CASSFKASGTGELFF; CDR3 DNA: TGTGCCAGCAGTTTTAAGGCTTCGGGCACCGGGGAGCTGTTTTTT
J gene: TRBJ1-4; D gene: TRBD1; CDR3 length: 16; clone size: .; V gene: TRBV5-1; CDR3 protein: CASSSGTGDRGEKLFF; CDR3 DNA: TGCGCCAGCAGCTCCGGGACAGGGGACCGAGGTGAAAAACTGTTTTTT
J gene: TRBJ2-1; D gene: TRBD2; CDR3 length: 15; clone size: .; V gene: TRBV19; CDR3 protein: CASSISSGDHNEQFF; CDR3 DNA: TGTGCCAGTAGTATAAGTAGCGGGGACCACAATGAGCAGTTCTTC
J gene: TRBJ1-1; D gene: .; CDR3 length: 14; clone size: once; V gene: TRBV7-9; CDR3 protein: CASSLKQENTEAFF; CDR3 DNA: TGTGCCAGCAGCTTAAAGCAGGAGAACACTGAAGCTTTCTTT
J gene: TRBJ1-5; D gene: .; CDR3 length: 15; clone size: .; V gene: TRBV2; CDR3 protein: CASSEGHLSNQPQHF; CDR3 DNA: TGTGCCAGCAGTGAAGGACACCTGAGCAATCAGCCCCAGCATTTT
J gene: TRBJ2-3; D gene: TRBD2; CDR3 length: 16; clone size: .; V gene: TRBV5-1; CDR3 protein: CASSLVAGGILDTQYF; CDR3 DNA: TGCGCCAGCAGCTTGGTGGCGGGAGGTATTTTAGATACGCAGTATTTT
J gene: TRBJ2-3; D gene: .; CDR3 length: 14; clone size: .; V gene: TRBV3-1/TRBV3-2; CDR3 protein: CASSVTSETDTQYF; CDR3 DNA: TGTGCCAGCAGTGTGACTAGTGAGACAGATACGCAGTATTTT
J gene: TRBJ2-1; D gene: TRBD2; CDR3 length: 16; clone size: .; V gene: TRBV10-1; CDR3 protein: CASSESRLAGGNEQFF; CDR3 DNA: TGCGCCAGCAGTGAGTCGAGACTAGCGGGGGGCAATGAGCAGTTCTTC
J gene: TRBJ1-5; D gene: .; CDR3 length: 16; clone size: .; V gene: TRBV19; CDR3 protein: CASKGDSTGIGQPQHF; CDR3 DNA: TGTGCCAGTAAAGGGGACTCTACGGGGATTGGTCAGCCCCAGCATTTT